This T cell receptor beta chain is from a study of PD-1 blockade in mismatch repair-deficient tumors. Whole-study results and caveats: Rapid post-treatment expansion, then contraction, generally preceding radiologic response, marked tumor-resident clones.

The time point here: approximately 10-day in vitro stimulation with candidate neoantigen peptide 7. All patients were mismatch repair deficient, assessed by either PCR or immunohistochemistry. Three pembrolizumab responders had their TCRs sequenced. Each of seven or eight ELISpot-reactive candidate peptides was used for roughly nine-day stimulation. About this clone itself: Its target is not known.

Method: immunoSEQ multiplex PCR; TCRdb's copy keeps in-frame clones and lacks some. The data show over 8,000 clones, about 90% seen once. Per germline, CDR1 WNHNN and CDR2 SYGVQD (reference sequence). The CDR3 has 18 residues. Trimming left V 0 bases short and J 4 bases short, with 20 bases between. This sequence was found in an adult with mismatch repair-deficient cancer. This specimen consisted of cells cultured in vitro, obtained from a patient treated with pembrolizumab. V is TRBV10-1 and J is TRBJ2-3, with D perhaps matching TRBD2 (5 bases). This CDR3 is CASSESVVRERAPDTQYF. CDR3 DNA sequence: TGCGCCAGCAGTGAGTCGGTGGTCCGGGAACGTGCCCCAGATACGCAGTATTTT.